This entry lists 25 T cell receptor beta chains sequenced from one sample in a study of naive and memory T cell subsets. Broader study findings: Especially in CD8 cells, naive repertoires contained a few larger clonotypes, possibly CD45RA-re-expressing memory cells.

These TCRs' antigens remain unknown. The beta constant-region primer was an equimolar mix of two oligonucleotides covering TRBC1 and TRBC2. The ligated cDNA underwent four PCR rounds using SP2 and nested alpha and beta constant-region primers. TCRdb called the UMI-ligation and nested PCR reads again in MiXCR, with one record for every CDR3 protein. The repertoire holds about 100,000 distinct CDR3 sequences, with more than 12% as singletons. Sequenced: naive CD8+ T cells from blood. The source of these receptors is a human donor in good health.

This clonotype was seen a few times. The chain carries TRBV14 and TRBJ1-1; D is unclear. The CDR3 is 14 amino acids. V was cut by 1 base and J by 0 bases, with 6 bases left in between. CDR1 and CDR2 (germline): SGHDN, FVKESK. CDR3 loop: CASSQGTMNTEAFF. The CDR3 nucleotides read TGTGCCAGCAGCCAAGGGACTATGAACACTGAAGCTTTCTTT.

This clonotype was found a few times. CDR3 sequence reads: CASSHDSSGNTIYF. Here the CDR3 DNA reads TGCGCCAGCAGCCATGACAGCTCTGGAAACACCATATATTTT. V gene TRBV4-3 combines with J gene TRBJ1-3, with a tentative D call TRBD1 (5 bases). The CDR3 covers 14 residues. Germline CDR1 LGHNA, CDR2 YSLEER. The V end lost 3 bases, the J end lost 0 bases, and 6 bases lay between the germline ends.

This clonotype was detected ten times or more. The V call is TRBV4-3, the J call TRBJ2-7, with 10 bases fitting TRBD1. The ends lost 3 bases at V and 5 bases at J; junction bases unmatched: 10. This CDR3 region has 16 residues. Germline loops: CDR1 LGHNA, CDR2 YSLEER. The CDR3 nucleotides read TGCGCCAGCAGCCACACAACCGGACAGGGGGTAGACGAGCAGTACTTC. Protein: CASSHTTGQGVDEQYF.

This clonotype was seen at least ten times. This sequence joins TRBV7-9 and TRBJ1-2; the D is unclear. The CDR3 consists of 13 residues. Trimming removed 7 bases from V and 2 bases from J, with 11 bases in between. Per the germline V gene, CDR1 is SEHNR and CDR2 is FQNEAQ (reference sequence). CDR3 DNA sequence: TGTGCCAGCACCCCCCCCGCCAACTATGGCTACACCTTC. Translation gives CASTPPANYGYTF.

The chain recombines TRBV7-9 with TRBJ2-1; 10 bases line up with TRBD2. Looked up from germline, CDR1 is SEHNR and CDR2 is FQNEAQ (reference sequence). This CDR3 is built from 16 residues. V was pared by 2 bases and J by 7 bases, with 8 bases of the junction left unmatched. The CDR3 is CASSLSALAGFNEQFF. In nucleotides, the CDR3 is TGTGCCAGCAGCTTATCGGCACTAGCGGGGTTTAATGAGCAGTTCTTC.

The CDR3 DNA is TGCAGCGTTATAACGGGCTCCTACGAGCAGTACTTC. It encodes CSVITGSYEQYF. This chain joins TRBV29-1 and TRBJ2-7; no clear D. Germline V CDR1 and CDR2: SQVTM, ANQGSEA. V lost 5 bases and J 0 bases, leaving 8 bases between the germline ends. The CDR3 loop spans 12 amino acids.

This clonotype was seen only a few times. Here the CDR3 reads CASSLSGGDTQYF. The CDR3 nucleotides are TGTGCCAGCAGCCTCTCTGGTGGAGATACGCAGTATTTT. This chain joins TRBV11-1 and TRBJ2-3, with D unresolved. Trimming removed 5 bases from V and 5 bases from J, with 11 bases in between. The CDR3 has 13 residues. Germline V lookup: CDR1 SGHAT, CDR2 FQDESV (reference sequence).

The rearrangement links TRBV18 to TRBJ2-3; D gene unclear. In germline, CDR1 is KGHSH, CDR2 LQKENI. The V gene lost 1 base and the J gene lost 0 bases, with 5 bases spanning the gap. This CDR3 has 14 residues. The CDR3 sequence is CASSPQESTDTQYF. The CDR3 DNA reads TGTGCCAGCTCACCACAAGAGAGCACAGATACGCAGTATTTT. Using reference TRBV18 and TRBJ2-3 for the parts outside the CDR3, the full variable domain is NAGVMQNPRHLVRRRGQEARLRCSPMKGHSHVYWYRQLPEEGLKFMVYLQKENIIDESGMPKERFSAEFPKEGPSILRIQQVVRGDSAAYFCASSPQESTDTQYFGPGTRLTVL.

This clonotype was recorded at least ten times. The chain links TRBV20-1 to TRBJ2-7; the D is unclear. The CDR3 has 10 amino acids. V dropped 4 bases and J dropped 3 bases, with 4 bases sitting between them. In germline, CDR1 is DFQATT, CDR2 SNEGSKA (reference sequence). CDR3 protein: CSANYYEQYF. DNA for the CDR3: TGCAGTGCTAACTACTACGAGCAGTACTTC.

This clonotype was seen more than once but under ten times. The V call is TRBV9, the J call TRBJ1-3; no reliable D call. Germline CDR1 and CDR2: SGDLS and YYNGEE. Trimming left V 0 bases short and J 8 bases short, with 12 bases between. The CDR3 runs to 14 residues. CDR3 DNA sequence: TGTGCCAGCAGCGTAGGAGGGTCGGCGGACACCATATATTTT. Encoded protein: CASSVGGSADTIYF.

The chain recombines TRBV25-1 with TRBJ2-7; weak D call: TRBD1 (5 bases). The CDR3 is made up of 13 amino acids. Germline lookup yields CDR1 MGHDK and CDR2 SYGVNS. Trimming pared 2 bases from V and 4 bases from J, leaving 9 bases between. As DNA, the CDR3 is TGTGCCAGCAGTGAAGTCCAGGGTTACGAGCAGTACTTC. It translates to CASSEVQGYEQYF.

The V gene is TRBV11-2, the J gene TRBJ2-3, with D unclear. The V gene's germline CDR1 is SGHAT and CDR2 FQNNGV. The CDR3 contains 15 residues. V shed 1 base and J shed 6 bases, with 14 bases lying between them. Written as DNA, the CDR3 is TGTGCCAGCAGCTTAGGGGCTGCCGTACGGGATACGCAGTATTTT. This encodes CASSLGAAVRDTQYF. The whole variable domain, remainder taken from reference TRBV11-2 and TRBJ2-3, is EAGVAQSPRYKIIEKRQSVAFWCNPISGHATLYWYQQILGQGPKLLIQFQNNGVVDDSQLPKDRFSAERLKGVDSTLKIQPAKLEDSAVYLCASSLGAAVRDTQYFGPGTRLTVL.

To note about this clonotype: A much larger clone sits a single nucleotide away, making a read error possible. The rearrangement links TRBV20-1 to TRBJ2-1, with TRBD2 as a possible D gene (6 bases). Germline CDR1 DFQATT, CDR2 SNEGSKA (reference sequence). The CDR3 runs to 15 residues. The V gene lost 8 bases and the J gene lost 4 bases, with 21 bases spanning the gap. CDR3 loop: CSTLSGTRAYNEQFF. CDR3 nucleotide sequence: TGCAGTACGTTATCCGGGACTCGGGCGTACAATGAGCAGTTCTTC.

CDR3 DNA sequence: TGTGCCAGCAGCCCCATCCGAGCGGGGGGGCCAGGAACGCAGTATTTT. Its protein product is CASSPIRAGGPGTQYF. This rearrangement joins TRBV11-2 to TRBJ2-3, with 10 bases aligning to TRBD2. V shed 5 bases and J 9 bases; nucleotides not matched to a gene: 14. The germline V gene has CDR1 SGHAT and CDR2 FQNNGV. The CDR3 has 16 amino acids. The whole variable domain, filled in from reference TRBV11-2 and TRBJ2-3, reads EAGVAQSPRYKIIEKRQSVAFWCNPISGHATLYWYQQILGQGPKLLIQFQNNGVVDDSQLPKDRFSAERLKGVDSTLKIQPAKLEDSAVYLCASSPIRAGGPGTQYFGPGTRLTVL.

The gene calls are TRBV6-5 and TRBJ2-5, with TRBD2 as a possible D gene (6 bases). The CDR3 loop spans 13 amino acids. V gave up 5 bases and J gave up 5 bases, with 12 bases separating them. The germline CDR1 and CDR2 sequences are MNHEY and SVGAGI. The chain's CDR3 is CASSPSGEETQYF. DNA for the CDR3: TGTGCCAGCAGTCCCTCGGGAGAGGAGACCCAGTACTTC.

In this sample, this clonotype turned up a few times. The rearrangement joins TRBV5-1 to TRBJ1-2; no firm D call. Between the trimmed V and J ends, which lost 0 bases and 8 bases, there was a span of 11 bases. Germline V lookup: CDR1 SGHRS, CDR2 YFSETQ. The CDR3 runs 13 residues. CDR3 sequence reads: CASSLDTTDGYTF. The CDR3 region has the DNA TGCGCCAGCAGCTTGGATACGACTGACGGCTACACCTTC.

This clonotype has more than one count but fewer than ten. V is TRBV29-1 and J is TRBJ1-3; D call uncertain. Germline V CDR1 and CDR2: SQVTM, ANQGSEA. V lost 1 base and J lost 7, with 14 bases in between. The length of the CDR3 is 14 residues. This CDR3 is CSVEAEAGMNTIYF. As DNA, the CDR3 is TGCAGCGTTGAAGCGGAGGCGGGGATGAACACCATATATTTT. Combining the CDR3 with reference TRBV29-1 and TRBJ1-3 gives the whole variable domain SAVISQKPSRDICQRGTSLTIQCQVDSQVTMMFWYRQQPGQSLTLIATANQGSEATYESGFVIDKFPISRPNLTFSTLTVSNMSPEDSSIYLCSVEAEAGMNTIYFGEGSWLTVV.

This clonotype was seen many times. The chain carries TRBV6-7 and TRBJ2-7, with D hard to call. TRBV6-7 is an ORF for which the function is uncertain. The CDR3 spans 11 residues. The V and J ends lost 2 bases and 2 bases respectively, with 1 base between them. CDR3 sequence reads: CASSYTYEQYF. The CDR3 bases are TGTGCCAGCAGTTACACCTACGAGCAGTACTTC.

The DNA for the CDR3 is TGTGCCAGCACCCCGGTGGGGGAATATGGCTACACCTTC. Translating it yields CASTPVGEYGYTF. The rearrangement uses TRBV7-9 and TRBJ1-2, with D perhaps matching TRBD1 (5 bases). CDR3 size: 13 residues. V was shortened by 7 bases and J by 5 bases, with 14 bases between the two germline ends. Germline V lookup: CDR1 SEHNR, CDR2 FQNEAQ (reference sequence).

Note on this clonotype: A read error may explain this, as a much larger clone is one base away. The V and J genes are TRBV15 and TRBJ2-1; D remains unclear. The CDR3 length is 12 residues. V lost 5 bases to trimming and J lost 3 bases, with 5 bases between them. Germline V lookup: CDR1 LNHNV, CDR2 YYDKDF (reference sequence). CDR3 nucleotides: TGTGCCACCAGCGACCGCTACAATGAGCAGTTCTTC. Amino acids: CATSDRYNEQFF.

This clonotype came up many times. The chain uses TRBV14 and TRBJ2-1; the D is unclear. The V end was cut by 0 bases, the J end by 10 bases, with 25 bases between. This CDR3 spans 18 amino acids. Germline CDR1 reads SGHDN; CDR2 reads FVKESK. The CDR3 DNA is TGTGCCAGCAGCCAAGAAGGTGCTGGACCGCATTATGGTACGGAGCAGTTCTTC. It is translated as CASSQEGAGPHYGTEQFF.

This rearrangement joins TRBV29-1 to TRBJ1-1; 9 bases match TRBD1. The CDR3 is 15 residues long. Germline V CDR1 and CDR2: SQVTM, ANQGSEA. V shed 3 bases, J shed 5 bases, and the junction held 10 bases outside the gene matches. CDR3 sequence reads: CSVDPAGTGLTEAFF. CDR3 DNA sequence: TGCAGCGTTGATCCCGCCGGGACAGGGTTGACTGAAGCTTTCTTT.

The sample holds many counts of this clonotype. The rearrangement joins TRBV15 to TRBJ1-1; tentatively, D is TRBD1 (5 bases). Trimming pared 11 bases from V and 1 base from J, leaving 14 bases between. The CDR3 has 13 residues. In germline, CDR1 is LNHNV, CDR2 YYDKDF (reference sequence). The CDR3 coding sequence is TGTGCCGCCCGGGGGACGGGGAACACTGAAGCTTTCTTT. Amino acids: CAARGTGNTEAFF.

There are a few counts of this clonotype. This chain uses TRBV28 with TRBJ1-6; the D is unclear. The CDR3 length is 14 residues. Per the germline V gene, CDR1 is MDHEN and CDR2 is SYDVKM. Trimming removed 7 bases from V and 7 bases from J, with 14 bases in between. CDR3 region: CASTLNWLNSPLHF. In DNA form, the CDR3 reads TGTGCCAGCACTCTAAACTGGCTCAATTCACCCCTCCACTTT.

The J gene is TRBJ2-7, the V gene TRBV7-3; a possible D gene is TRBD2 (6 bases). The length of the CDR3 is 13 residues. Germline CDR1 reads SGHTA; CDR2 reads FQGTGA. With 2 bases removed from V and 6 bases from J, the gap between germline ends came to 11 bases. CDR3: CASSLRGETEQYF. CDR3 DNA: TGTGCCAGCAGCTTACGCGGGGAGACCGAGCAGTACTTC.